The T cell receptor beta chain described here comes from a study of metastatic and nonmetastatic thyroid tumors. Study-wide context: Repertoires from malignant and benign thyroid patients were compared across blood and tumor or nodule tissue. Study-wide results and caveats: Significantly greater TCR beta diversity was reportedly found in malignant thyroid tumors than in benign nodules (in blood and tumor).

Worth noting for this clone: Its specificity is not known.

V lost 1 base to trimming and J lost 0 bases, with 7 bases between them. The CDR3 is made up of 14 amino acids. Per germline, CDR1 LGHDT and CDR2 YNNKEL (reference sequence). Nobody among the patients had been given any treatment before thyroid surgery. Authors' processing steps: Clinicopathological groups supplied CDR3 differences that were used to build a distant-metastasis classifier for papillary thyroid cancer. With MiXCR, TCRdb called clones anew from the PCR reads. The V and J calls were not made by the authors but by TCRdb's processing. The sample carries roughly 29,000 clones, around 20% recorded once.

This chain joins TRBV3-1 and TRBJ2-7; the D gene is possibly TRBD1 (6 bases). This receptor was taken from a female donor with papillary thyroid cancer or a benign thyroid nodule (not recorded which). Some clones in this sample may be carry-over from other donors' samples. Sequencing was carried out using blood. CDR3 sequence (DNA): TGTGCCAGCAGCCAAGGCAGGGGCTCCTACGAGCAGTACTTC. Its translation is CASSQGRGSYEQYF.